Listed below are T cell receptor beta chains from one sample, sequenced in a study of beta chain features in type 1 diabetes. Using immunoSEQ multiplex PCR, the repertoire was profiled, and TCRdb retains in-frame clones only, with some absent. This sample has roughly 500,000 clones, with 30% found just once. The sequencing sample was made of naive CD4+ T cells from blood. These receptors originate from a man aged 18 to 29 in good health. Both conserved end residues are part of each CDR3. Each record gives: clone size, D gene, V gene, J gene, CDR3 DNA, CDR3 protein. A D gene is named only where the DNA matches it firmly. Clone sizes are given selectively: once, few, many, or a class where the clone is expanded.

NA	NA	TRBV14	TRBJ2-7	TGTGCCAGCAGCCAAGATGCGGGAAACGAGCAGTACTTC	CASSQDAGNEQYF
NA	NA	TRBV2	TRBJ2-3	TGTGCCAGCAGCCGTGTTTGGAACAGGGGAGGAACAGATACGCAGTATTTT	CASSRVWNRGGTDTQYF
NA	TRBD1	TRBV30	TRBJ2-1	TGTGCCTGGAGGCGGACAGGGAATGAGCAGTTCTTC	CAWRRTGNEQFF
NA	NA	TRBV2	TRBJ2-2	TGTGCCAGCAGTGAAGTTAGGGCCGGGGAGCTGTTTTTT	CASSEVRAGELFF
NA	NA	TRBV7-9	TRBJ2-2	TGTGCCAGCAGCCCCCAACCGGGCCGGACCGGGGAGCTGTTTTTT	CASSPQPGRTGELFF
NA	TRBD2	TRBV30	TRBJ2-1	TGTGCCTGGAGTCCGGGACTAGCTTATAATGAGCAGTTCTTC	CAWSPGLAYNEQFF
NA	TRBD2	TRBV20-1	TRBJ2-7	TGCAGTGCTCCTAGCGGGTACGAGCAGTACTTC	CSAPSGYEQYF
NA	NA	TRBV20-1	TRBJ2-3	TGCAGTGCAAGACTCACAGATACGCAGTATTTT	CSARLTDTQYF
NA	NA	TRBV29-1	TRBJ1-1	TGCAGCGTTGAACAAGGCACTGAAGCTTTCTTT	CSVEQGTEAFF
NA	NA	TRBV15	TRBJ2-1	TGTGCCACCAGCAGAGATCGTGAGGAAAATGAGCAGTTCTTC	CATSRDREENEQFF
NA	NA	TRBV5-6	TRBJ2-7	TGTGCCAGCAGCTTGAGTAATAGCGCCTCCTACGAGCAGTACTTC	CASSLSNSASYEQYF
NA	TRBD1	TRBV19	TRBJ2-3	TGTGCCAGTATCGGTAATCCAGGGGGCGGGACAGATACGCAGTATTTT	CASIGNPGGGTDTQYF
NA	TRBD2	TRBV7-2	TRBJ2-2	TGTGCCAGCAGCCCCCGGGGGGGCGCGAACACCGGGGAGCTGTTTTTT	CASSPRGGANTGELFF
once	TRBD1	TRBV7-2	TRBJ1-5	TGTGCCAGCAGCCCAGACAGGGTGCAGCCCCAGCATTTT	CASSPDRVQPQHF
NA	TRBD2	TRBV2	TRBJ2-7	TGTGCCAGCAGCGAGGGGACTAGCGGCGAGCAGTACTTC	CASSEGTSGEQYF